This T cell receptor (beta chain) was captured by sequencing in a study of beta chain features in type 1 diabetes. The wider study: There was similarity between patients and healthy donors in age, gender and cell yields.

Without exception, sorted populations had purity beyond 95%. As every portion of the isolated RNA was reverse transcribed, the sequencing read expressed TCRB transcripts. A few million reads were obtained on average from naive, central memory and regulatory T cell samples. Only in-frame clones appear in the TCRdb table, and some are missing; sequencing was by immunoSEQ multiplex PCR. The sample lists around 250,000 clones; approximately 15% were seen once. In regard to this clone: Its antigen remains unidentified.

The germline V gene has CDR1 MGHRA and CDR2 YSYEKL. Germline trimming cut 7 bases from V and 7 bases from J; bases unmatched to any gene: 12. The CDR3 is 14 amino acids. Study results and caveats: Insertions at VDJ junctions were less frequent in type 1 diabetes patients. These patients also deleted more nucleotides at the same junctions. Shorter TCRB CDR3s, moderately but significantly so, were found in Type 1 diabetes patients in all four CD4+ subsets.

J is TRBJ2-7 and V is TRBV4-1, with 8 nucleotides matching TRBD1. This clonotype was sampled from a man aged 30-40 years with type 1 diabetes. Sequenced: naive CD4+ T cells from blood. The CDR3 region has the DNA TGCGCCAGCACCCAGGACAGGGAGCGTGGTGAGCAGTACTTC. Its translation is CASTQDRERGEQYF.